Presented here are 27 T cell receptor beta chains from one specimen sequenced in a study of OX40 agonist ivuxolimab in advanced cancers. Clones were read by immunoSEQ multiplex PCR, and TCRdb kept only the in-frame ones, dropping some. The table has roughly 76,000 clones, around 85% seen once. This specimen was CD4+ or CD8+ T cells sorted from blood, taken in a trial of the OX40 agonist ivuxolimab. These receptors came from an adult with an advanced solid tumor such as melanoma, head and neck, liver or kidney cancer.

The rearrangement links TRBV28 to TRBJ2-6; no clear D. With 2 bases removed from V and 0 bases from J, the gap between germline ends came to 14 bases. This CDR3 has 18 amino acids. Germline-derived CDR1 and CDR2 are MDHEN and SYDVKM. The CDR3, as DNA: TGTGCCAGCAGTTTAAGGAAGGTGTTATACTCTGGGGCCAACGTCCTGACTTTC. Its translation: CASSLRKVLYSGANVLTF. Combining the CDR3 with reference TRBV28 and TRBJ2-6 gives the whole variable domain DVKVTQSSRYLVKRTGEKVFLECVQDMDHENMFWYRQDPGLGLRLIYFSYDVKMKEKGDIPEGYSVSREKKERFSLILESASTNQTSMYLCASSLRKVLYSGANVLTFGAGSRLTVL.

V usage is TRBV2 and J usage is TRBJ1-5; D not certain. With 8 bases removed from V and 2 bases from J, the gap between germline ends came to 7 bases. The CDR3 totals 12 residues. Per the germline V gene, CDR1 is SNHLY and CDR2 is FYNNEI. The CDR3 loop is CASAPGNQPQHF. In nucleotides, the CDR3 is TGTGCCAGCGCACCCGGCAATCAGCCCCAGCATTTT. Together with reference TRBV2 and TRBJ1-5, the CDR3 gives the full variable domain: EPEVTQTPSHQVTQMGQEVILRCVPISNHLYFYWYRQILGQKVEFLVSFYNNEISEKSEIFDDQFSVERPDGSNFTLKIRSTKLEDSAMYFCASAPGNQPQHFGDGTRLSIL.

The CDR3 protein is CSVEDPRFETRTYNEQFF. Written as DNA, the CDR3 is TGCAGCGTTGAAGATCCTCGTTTTGAGACTAGAACCTACAATGAGCAGTTCTTC. V gene TRBV29-1 combines with J gene TRBJ2-1; D possibly corresponds to TRBD2 (6 bases). Trimming pared 0 bases from V and 2 bases from J, leaving 20 bases between. CDR1 is SQVTM, CDR2 ANQGSEA, per germline. This CDR3 has 18 amino acids.

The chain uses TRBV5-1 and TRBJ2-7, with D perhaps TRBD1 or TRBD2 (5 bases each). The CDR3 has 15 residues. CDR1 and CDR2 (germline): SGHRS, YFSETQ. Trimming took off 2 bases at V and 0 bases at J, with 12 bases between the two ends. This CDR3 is CASSLEGSISYEQYF. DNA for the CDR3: TGCGCCAGCAGCTTAGAGGGGTCTATCTCCTACGAGCAGTACTTC.

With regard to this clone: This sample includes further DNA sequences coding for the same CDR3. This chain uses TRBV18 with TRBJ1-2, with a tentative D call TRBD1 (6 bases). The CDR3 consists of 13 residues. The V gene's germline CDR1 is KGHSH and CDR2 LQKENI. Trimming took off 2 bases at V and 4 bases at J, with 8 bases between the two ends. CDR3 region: CASSPGGVYGYTF. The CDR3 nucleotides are TGTGCCAGCTCACCAGGGGGCGTCTATGGCTACACCTTC.

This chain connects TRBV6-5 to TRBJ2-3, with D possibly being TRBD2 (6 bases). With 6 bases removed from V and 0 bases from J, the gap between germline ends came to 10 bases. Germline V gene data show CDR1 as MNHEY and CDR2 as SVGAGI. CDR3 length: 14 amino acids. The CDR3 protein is CASRTGTSTDTQYF. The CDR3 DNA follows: TGTGCCAGCAGGACCGGGACTAGCACAGATACGCAGTATTTT.

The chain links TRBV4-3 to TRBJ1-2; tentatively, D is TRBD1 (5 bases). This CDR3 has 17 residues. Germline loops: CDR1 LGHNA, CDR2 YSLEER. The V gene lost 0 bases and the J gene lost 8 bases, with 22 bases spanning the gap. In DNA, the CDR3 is TGCGCCAGCAGCCAAGATGGTCTCGGGCAGGGCCCGAGAGGCTACACCTTC. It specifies CASSQDGLGQGPRGYTF.

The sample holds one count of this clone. The CDR3 loop is CASSRDSPTSETQYF. CDR3 nucleotide sequence: TGTGCCAGCAGCCGGGATTCCCCGACCTCAGAGACCCAGTACTTC. The chain combines TRBV5-4 with TRBJ2-5; tentative D call: TRBD2 (5 bases). This CDR3 region has 15 residues. The V gene's germline CDR1 is SGHNT and CDR2 YYREEE (reference sequence). Trimming left V 4 bases short and J 4 bases short, with 17 bases between. Combining the CDR3 with reference TRBV5-4 and TRBJ2-5 gives the whole variable domain ETGVTQSPTHLIKTRGQQVTLRCSSQSGHNTVSWYQQALGQGPQFIFQYYREEENGRGNFPPRFSGLQFPNYSSELNVNALELDDSALYLCASSRDSPTSETQYFGPGTRLLVL.

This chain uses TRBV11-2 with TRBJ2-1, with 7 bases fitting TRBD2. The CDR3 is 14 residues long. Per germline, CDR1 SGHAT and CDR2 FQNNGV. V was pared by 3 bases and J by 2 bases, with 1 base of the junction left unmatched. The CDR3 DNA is TGTGCCAGCAGCTTGGCGGGAGCCTACAATGAGCAGTTCTTC. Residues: CASSLAGAYNEQFF. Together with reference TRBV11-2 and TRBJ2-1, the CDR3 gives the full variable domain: EAGVAQSPRYKIIEKRQSVAFWCNPISGHATLYWYQQILGQGPKLLIQFQNNGVVDDSQLPKDRFSAERLKGVDSTLKIQPAKLEDSAVYLCASSLAGAYNEQFFGPGTRLTVL.

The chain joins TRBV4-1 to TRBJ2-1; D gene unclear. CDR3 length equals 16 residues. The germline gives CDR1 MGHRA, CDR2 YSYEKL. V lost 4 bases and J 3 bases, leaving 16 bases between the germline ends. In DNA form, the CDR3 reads TGCGCCAGCAGCCCCACAGAGGAACCCCACTACAATGAGCAGTTCTTC. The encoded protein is CASSPTEEPHYNEQFF.

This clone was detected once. For the CDR3, the DNA is TGCGCCAGCAGCCGGTTGTGGACTAGCGGGGGCTCGAACACCGGGGAGCTGTTTTTT. This translates into CASSRLWTSGGSNTGELFF. The chain uses TRBV4-1 and TRBJ2-2; 13 bases line up with TRBD2. V lost 4 bases, J lost 0 bases, and 8 bases stayed unmatched. Germline V gives CDR1 MGHRA, CDR2 YSYEKL. The length of the CDR3 is 19 residues.

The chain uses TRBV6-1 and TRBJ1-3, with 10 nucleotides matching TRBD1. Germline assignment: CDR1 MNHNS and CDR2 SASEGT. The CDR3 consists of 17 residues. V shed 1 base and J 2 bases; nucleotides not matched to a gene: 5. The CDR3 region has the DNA TGTGCCAGCAGTGAAGAAGTTGGACAGGGGGCTGGAAACACCATATATTTT. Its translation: CASSEEVGQGAGNTIYF.

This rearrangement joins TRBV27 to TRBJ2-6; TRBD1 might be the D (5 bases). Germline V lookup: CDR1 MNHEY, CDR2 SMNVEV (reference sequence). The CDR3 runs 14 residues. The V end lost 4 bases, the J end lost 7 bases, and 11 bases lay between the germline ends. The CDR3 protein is CASSSVGVANVLTF. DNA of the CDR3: TGTGCCAGCAGTTCAGTAGGGGTAGCCAACGTCCTGACTTTC. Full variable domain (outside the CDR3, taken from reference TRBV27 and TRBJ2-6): EAQVTQNPRYLITVTGKKLTVTCSQNMNHEYMSWYRQDPGLGLRQIYYSMNVEVTDKGDVPEGYKVSRKEKRNFPLILESPSPNQTSLYFCASSSVGVANVLTFGAGSRLTVL.

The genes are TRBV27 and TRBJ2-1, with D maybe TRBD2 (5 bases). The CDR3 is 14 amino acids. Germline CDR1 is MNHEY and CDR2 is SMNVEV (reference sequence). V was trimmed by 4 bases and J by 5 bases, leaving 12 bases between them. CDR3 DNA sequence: TGTGCCAGCAGTTCTCCCGTGAGGGACAATGAGCAGTTCTTC. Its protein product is CASSSPVRDNEQFF.

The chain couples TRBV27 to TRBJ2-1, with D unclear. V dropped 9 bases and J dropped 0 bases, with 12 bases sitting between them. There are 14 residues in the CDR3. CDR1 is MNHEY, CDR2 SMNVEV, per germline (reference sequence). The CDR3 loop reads CASSIKDSYNEQFF. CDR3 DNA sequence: TGTGCCAGTTCTATAAAAGACTCCTACAATGAGCAGTTCTTC.

CDR3 loop: CAISEGFGTGFNEQYV. The CDR3 DNA is TGTGCCATCAGTGAGGGTTTCGGGACAGGGTTTAACGAGCAGTACGTC. The chain combines TRBV10-3 with TRBJ2-7; 9 bases line up with TRBD1. The CDR3 is made up of 16 amino acids. From germline, CDR1 is ENHRY and CDR2 SYGVKD. V lost 2 bases and J lost 5; bases outside the gene matches: 10.

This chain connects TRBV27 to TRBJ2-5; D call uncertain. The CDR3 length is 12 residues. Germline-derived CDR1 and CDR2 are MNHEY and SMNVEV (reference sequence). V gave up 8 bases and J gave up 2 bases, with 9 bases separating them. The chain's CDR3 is CASGQVQETQYF. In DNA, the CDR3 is TGTGCCAGCGGGCAGGTACAAGAGACCCAGTACTTC.

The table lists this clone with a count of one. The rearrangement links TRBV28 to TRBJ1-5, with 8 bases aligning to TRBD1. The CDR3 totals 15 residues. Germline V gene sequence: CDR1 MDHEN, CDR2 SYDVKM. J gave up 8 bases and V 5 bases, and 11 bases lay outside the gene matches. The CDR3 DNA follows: TGTGCCAGCAGTATAAACCCCAGGGGGCGTAAGCCCCAGCATTTT. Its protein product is CASSINPRGRKPQHF.

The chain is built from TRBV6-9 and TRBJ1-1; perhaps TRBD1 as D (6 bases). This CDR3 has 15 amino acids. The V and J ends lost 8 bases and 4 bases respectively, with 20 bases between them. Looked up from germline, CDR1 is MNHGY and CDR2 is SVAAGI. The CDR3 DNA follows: TGTGCCAGCGGCGCTCTTAGGGGGAAGGTCACTGAAGCTTTCTTT. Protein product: CASGALRGKVTEAFF.

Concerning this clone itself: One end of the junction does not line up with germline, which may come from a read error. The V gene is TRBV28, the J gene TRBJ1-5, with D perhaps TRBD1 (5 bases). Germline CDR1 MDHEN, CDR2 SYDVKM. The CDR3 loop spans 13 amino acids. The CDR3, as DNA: TGTGCCAGCAGTCGTCCCAGGGTGGTAGGGGCAGAGTTT. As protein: CASSRPRVVGAEF. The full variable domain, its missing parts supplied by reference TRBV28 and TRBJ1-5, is DVKVTQSSRYLVKRTGEKVFLECVQDMDHENMFWYRQDPGLGLRLIYFSYDVKMKEKGDIPEGYSVSREKKERFSLILESASTNQTSMYLCASSRPRVVGAEFGDGTRLSIL.

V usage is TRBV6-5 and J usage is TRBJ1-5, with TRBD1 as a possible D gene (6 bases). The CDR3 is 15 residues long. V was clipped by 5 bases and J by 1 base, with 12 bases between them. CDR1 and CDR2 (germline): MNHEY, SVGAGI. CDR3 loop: CASSRTGISNQPQHF. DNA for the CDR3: TGTGCCAGCAGTCGAACAGGGATAAGCAATCAGCCCCAGCATTTT.

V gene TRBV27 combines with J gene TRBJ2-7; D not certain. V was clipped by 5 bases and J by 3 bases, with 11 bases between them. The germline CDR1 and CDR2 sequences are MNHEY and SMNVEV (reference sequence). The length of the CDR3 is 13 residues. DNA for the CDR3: TGTGCCAGCAGTCCCGGGTACAACTACGAGCAGTACGTC. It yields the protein CASSPGYNYEQYV.

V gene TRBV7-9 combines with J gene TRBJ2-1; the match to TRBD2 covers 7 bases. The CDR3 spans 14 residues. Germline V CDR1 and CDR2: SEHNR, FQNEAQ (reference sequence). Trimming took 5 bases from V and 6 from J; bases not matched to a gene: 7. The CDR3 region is CASSPPGLINEQFF. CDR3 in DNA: TGTGCCAGCAGCCCGCCGGGACTAATCAATGAGCAGTTCTTC.

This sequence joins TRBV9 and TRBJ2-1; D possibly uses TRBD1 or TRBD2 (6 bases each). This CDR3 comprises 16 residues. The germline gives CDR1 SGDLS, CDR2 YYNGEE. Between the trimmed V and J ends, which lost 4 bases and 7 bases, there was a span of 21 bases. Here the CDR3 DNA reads TGTGCCAGCAGCTCCCAAGAGGGGGGCCCTGATAATGAGCAGTTCTTC. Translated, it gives CASSSQEGGPDNEQFF.

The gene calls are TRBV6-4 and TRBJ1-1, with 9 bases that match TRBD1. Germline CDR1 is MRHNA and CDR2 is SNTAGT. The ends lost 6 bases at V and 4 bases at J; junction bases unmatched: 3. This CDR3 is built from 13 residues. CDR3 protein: CASSADRGTEAFF. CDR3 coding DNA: TGTGCCAGCAGCGCGGACAGGGGCACTGAAGCTTTCTTT.

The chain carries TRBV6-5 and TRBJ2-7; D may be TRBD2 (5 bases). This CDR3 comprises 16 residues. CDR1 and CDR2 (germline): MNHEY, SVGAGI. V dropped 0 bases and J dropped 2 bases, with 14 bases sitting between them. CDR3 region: CASSYSGSVSTYEQYF. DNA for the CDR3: TGTGCCAGCAGTTACTCGGGGAGCGTCTCCACCTACGAGCAGTACTTC.

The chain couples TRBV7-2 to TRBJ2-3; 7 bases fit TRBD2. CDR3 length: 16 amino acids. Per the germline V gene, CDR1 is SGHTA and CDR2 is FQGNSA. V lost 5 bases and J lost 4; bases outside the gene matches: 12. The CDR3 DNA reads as TGTGCCAGCAGCCTTCGAAACAGACGGGAGGCAGATACGCAGTATTTT. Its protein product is CASSLRNRREADTQYF. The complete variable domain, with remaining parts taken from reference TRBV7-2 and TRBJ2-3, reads GAGVSQSPSNKVTEKGKDVELRCDPISGHTALYWYRQSLGQGLEFLIYFQGNSAPDKSGLPSDRFSAERTGGSVSTLTIQRTQQEDSAVYLCASSLRNRREADTQYFGPGTRLTVL.